In this sample, the clone carrying this TCR beta chain turned up a few times. CDR3 length: 16 residues. TCRdb re-called the PCR reads through MiXCR, storing one row per CDR3 protein. This sample has around 22,000 distinct CDR3 sequences; roughly 35% occur once, and the top ten carry under 30%. These data originate in a study of tumor-infiltrating lymphocytes in oesophageal squamous cell carcinoma. Specimen: esophageal tumor tissue. The TCR sequence derives from a male donor with esophageal squamous cell carcinoma. The J gene is TRBJ2-6, the V gene TRBV12-3 or TRBV12-4, with TRBD1 matching 11 bases. The DNA end favors TRBJ2-7, so the J call may be wrong. The DNA of the CDR3 is TGTGCCAGCAGTTTAGGCGGGACAGGGGGGACCTACGAGCAGTACTTC. Its translation is CASSLGGTGGTYEQYF.